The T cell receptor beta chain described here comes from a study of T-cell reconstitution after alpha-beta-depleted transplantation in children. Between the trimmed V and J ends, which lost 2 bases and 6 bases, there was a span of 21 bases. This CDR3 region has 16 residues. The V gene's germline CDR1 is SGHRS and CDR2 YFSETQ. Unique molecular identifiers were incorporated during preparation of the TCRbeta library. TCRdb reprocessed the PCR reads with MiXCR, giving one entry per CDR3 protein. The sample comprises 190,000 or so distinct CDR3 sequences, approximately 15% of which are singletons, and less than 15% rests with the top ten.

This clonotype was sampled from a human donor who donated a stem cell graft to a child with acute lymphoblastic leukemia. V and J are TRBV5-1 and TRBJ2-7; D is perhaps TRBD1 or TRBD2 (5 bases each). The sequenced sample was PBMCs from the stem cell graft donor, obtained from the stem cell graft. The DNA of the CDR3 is TGCGCCAGCAGCTTAGGAAAAGGGACGGTGGGACGCGAGCAGTACTTC. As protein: CASSLGKGTVGREQYF.